The 29 T cell receptor beta chains listed next were all sequenced from one sample in a study of long-term antiretroviral therapy in people with HIV. This was the immunoSEQ v3.0 assay at survey level. Assay: immunoSEQ multiplex PCR; the TCRdb copy retains only in-frame clones and omits some. The sample consists of 15,000 or so clones, about 95% of them appearing once. The sequencing here drew on unsorted PBMCs, taken roughly 6.2 years after starting antiretroviral therapy. The source is a woman aged 45-60 years with HIV.

This chain joins TRBV7-9 and TRBJ1-5, with D perhaps TRBD1 (6 bases). V lost 4 bases to trimming and J lost 8 bases, with 15 bases between them. This CDR3 spans 14 amino acids. The germline gives CDR1 SEHNR, CDR2 FQNEAQ (reference sequence). CDR3 residues: CASSSTRGTEPQHF. CDR3 nucleotides: TGTGCCAGCAGCTCGACCAGGGGAACGGAGCCCCAGCATTTT.

This rearrangement joins TRBV28 to TRBJ2-1; 10 nucleotides match TRBD2. Germline values: CDR1 MDHEN, CDR2 SYDVKM. The CDR3 is 11 residues long. J was trimmed by 13 bases and V by 9 bases; bases with no gene match: 6. The CDR3: CASTSGRAQFF. DNA of the CDR3: TGTGCCAGTACAAGCGGGAGGGCTCAGTTCTTC.

The rearrangement joins TRBV28 to TRBJ2-7, with a weak D call TRBD2 (6 bases). The germline CDR1 and CDR2 sequences are MDHEN and SYDVKM. V was shortened by 7 bases and J by 2 bases, with 15 bases between the two germline ends. This CDR3 region has 14 residues. The chain's CDR3 is CASTLGGGAYEQYF. The CDR3 DNA reads as TGTGCCAGCACCTTGGGGGGTGGTGCCTACGAGCAGTACTTC.

This clone came up once. The chain joins TRBV25-1 to TRBJ2-5, with D tentatively TRBD1 (6 bases). Per the germline V gene, CDR1 is MGHDK and CDR2 is SYGVNS. The CDR3 loop spans 15 amino acids. The V gene lost 4 bases and the J gene lost 4 bases, with 16 bases spanning the gap. The CDR3 DNA reads as TGTGCCAGCAGTGTCCTACAGGGCCTTGGAGAGACCCAGTACTTC. It specifies CASSVLQGLGETQYF.

The rearrangement joins TRBV2 to TRBJ2-3; the match to TRBD1 covers 7 bases. After removal of 7 bases from V and 4 bases from J, the junction contained 8 bases not matched to a gene. The CDR3 spans 14 residues. Looked up from germline, CDR1 is SNHLY and CDR2 is FYNNEI. As DNA, the CDR3 is TGTGCCAGCAACCGAGACAGGGATGCAGATACGCAGTATTTT. It encodes CASNRDRDADTQYF.

This clone was found once. The chain recombines TRBV27 with TRBJ2-3; 10 positions agree with TRBD1. V gave up 6 bases and J gave up 8 bases; unmatched junction bases: 14. The CDR3 totals 16 residues. Germline CDR1 is MNHEY and CDR2 is SMNVEV (reference sequence). This CDR3 reads CASRTRQGAIQVTQYF. The CDR3 bases are TGTGCCAGCAGGACGAGACAGGGGGCAATTCAGGTTACGCAGTATTTT.

The CDR3 protein is CASEFTGTYGYTF. The CDR3 DNA reads TGTGCCAGCGAGTTTACAGGGACCTATGGCTACACCTTC. V usage is TRBV6-1 and J usage is TRBJ1-2, with D possibly TRBD1 on 6 matching bases. V was clipped by 8 bases and J by 4 bases, with 14 bases between them. Germline loops: CDR1 MNHNS, CDR2 SASEGT. The CDR3 contains 13 residues.

To note about this clone: This specimen includes other DNA sequences encoding the same CDR3. The CDR3 DNA is TGTGCCAGCTCACCGAGCGGAGACACTGAAGCTTTCTTT. This codes for CASSPSGDTEAFF. V and J are TRBV18 and TRBJ1-1; D is ambiguous. CDR3 size: 13 residues. Germline lookup yields CDR1 KGHSH and CDR2 LQKENI. Trimming took off 3 bases at V and 3 bases at J, with 8 bases between the two ends.

The rearrangement uses TRBV27 and TRBJ2-7; the D gene is possibly TRBD2 (6 bases). The CDR3 runs to 14 residues. Germline CDR1 reads MNHEY; CDR2 reads SMNVEV (reference sequence). V lost 5 bases and J lost 2, with 13 bases in between. For the CDR3, the DNA is TGTGCCAGCAGTCTGACTAGGGACCCCTACGAGCAGTACTTC. It encodes CASSLTRDPYEQYF.

The V and J genes are TRBV14 and TRBJ2-7; D is undetermined. CDR3 length: 14 residues. Between the trimmed V and J ends, which lost 4 bases and 0 bases, there was a span of 10 bases. CDR1 and CDR2 from the germline V gene are SGHDN and FVKESK. CDR3: CASSPTVSSYEQYF. CDR3 coding DNA: TGTGCCAGCAGCCCCACAGTCTCCTCCTACGAGCAGTACTTC.

This chain joins TRBV2 and TRBJ2-2; D gene unclear. The length of the CDR3 is 15 residues. Germline loops: CDR1 SNHLY, CDR2 FYNNEI. With 0 bases removed from V and 0 bases from J, the gap between germline ends came to 5 bases. CDR3 in DNA: TGTGCCAGCAGTGAAGCGTTGTCGAACACCGGGGAGCTGTTTTTT. This encodes CASSEALSNTGELFF.

The chain joins TRBV2 to TRBJ1-5; 9 nucleotides match TRBD1. This CDR3 is 16 amino acids long. Germline CDR1 and CDR2: SNHLY and FYNNEI. V shed 5 bases, J shed 6 bases, and the junction held 11 bases outside the gene matches. The CDR3 loop reads CASSPSPGQGFQPQHF. CDR3 in DNA: TGTGCCAGCAGTCCTTCCCCGGGACAGGGTTTTCAGCCCCAGCATTTT.

Worth noting for this clone: Other DNA sequences of this sample code for an identical CDR3. This chain uses TRBV7-9 with TRBJ2-5, with TRBD2 matching 10 bases. Germline trimming cut 3 bases from V and 2 bases from J; bases unmatched to any gene: 0. The CDR3 is 14 amino acids. Germline CDR1 is SEHNR and CDR2 is FQNEAQ (reference sequence). The CDR3 region is CASSLTSGQETQYF. CDR3 coding DNA: TGTGCCAGCAGCTTGACTAGCGGGCAAGAGACCCAGTACTTC.

V gene TRBV10-3 combines with J gene TRBJ1-1; D not certain. CDR3 length equals 14 residues. The V end was cut by 2 bases, the J end by 1 base, with 8 bases between. Germline V gives CDR1 ENHRY, CDR2 SYGVKD. DNA of the CDR3: TGTGCCATCAGTGAGGGCAGGACGAACACTGAAGCTTTCTTT. Translating it yields CAISEGRTNTEAFF.

The chain combines TRBV28 with TRBJ1-3; D may be TRBD1 (5 bases). The CDR3 is made up of 15 amino acids. Trimming removed 6 bases from V and 4 bases from J, with 16 bases in between. Per the germline V gene, CDR1 is MDHEN and CDR2 is SYDVKM. DNA for the CDR3: TGTGCCAGCAGCGATTCGGCGGGGGGAGGAAACACCATATATTTT. This codes for CASSDSAGGGNTIYF. The full variable domain, in which reference TRBV28 and TRBJ1-3 provide the parts outside the CDR3, is DVKVTQSSRYLVKRTGEKVFLECVQDMDHENMFWYRQDPGLGLRLIYFSYDVKMKEKGDIPEGYSVSREKKERFSLILESASTNQTSMYLCASSDSAGGGNTIYFGEGSWLTVV.

The chain carries TRBV5-1 and TRBJ1-2, with unresolved D. V shed 4 bases and J shed 4 bases, with 8 bases lying between them. Germline V gene sequence: CDR1 SGHRS, CDR2 YFSETQ. The CDR3 totals 12 residues. The CDR3 DNA reads as TGCGCCAGCAGCGAGGGCTTCTATGGCTACACCTTC. Residues: CASSEGFYGYTF.

The rearrangement uses TRBV6-5 and TRBJ2-7, with 9 bases lining up with TRBD2. This CDR3 is 15 amino acids long. Trimming cost V 7 bases and J 4 bases; bases outside gene matches: 11. CDR1 and CDR2 (germline): MNHEY, SVGAGI. CDR3 DNA sequence: TGTGCCAGCACTCTCGAGGCGGGAGGGGGATACGAGCAGTACTTC. As protein: CASTLEAGGGYEQYF.

Of note for this clone: This sample also contains other DNA sequences that code for the same CDR3. The chain combines TRBV6-5 with TRBJ1-4, with TRBD1 matching 7 bases. V trimming: 8 bases; J trimming: 7 bases; junction bases outside the gene matches: 10. Germline V CDR1 and CDR2: MNHEY, SVGAGI. This CDR3 has 14 amino acids. The CDR3 is CASAITAGGEKLFF. In DNA form, the CDR3 reads TGTGCCAGCGCTATAACTGCAGGGGGTGAAAAACTGTTTTTT.

The gene calls are TRBV5-6 and TRBJ2-7; D is possibly TRBD2 (6 bases). Germline CDR1 is SGHDT and CDR2 is YYEEEE. The CDR3 is 15 residues long. V lost 1 base and J 6 bases, leaving 17 bases between the germline ends. This CDR3 is CASSLPGAGSAEQYF. The DNA for the CDR3 is TGTGCCAGCAGCTTGCCCGGGGCGGGATCGGCCGAGCAGTACTTC.

The gene calls are TRBV14 and TRBJ2-7; a possible D gene is TRBD2 (6 bases). The germline V and J ends were trimmed by 0 bases and 7 bases, with 16 bases remaining between them. This CDR3 is built from 15 residues. Germline assignment: CDR1 SGHDN and CDR2 FVKESK. CDR3 sequence (DNA): TGTGCCAGCAGCCAAGAAAATCGGGGCCGGGAGGAGCAGTACTTC. Residues: CASSQENRGREEQYF.

The chain joins TRBV6-5 to TRBJ1-2; unclear D gene. Trimming took off 2 bases at V and 4 bases at J, with 8 bases between the two ends. The CDR3 is 13 amino acids. Germline V CDR1 and CDR2: MNHEY, SVGAGI. The CDR3 sequence is CASSYQDSYGYTF. The CDR3 DNA follows: TGTGCCAGCAGTTACCAGGACTCCTATGGCTACACCTTC.

The chain has TRBV6-6 and TRBJ1-1, with D perhaps matching TRBD1 (6 bases). Trimming took 0 bases from V and 7 from J, leaving 18 bases between them. Germline V gene data show CDR1 as MNHNY and CDR2 as SVGAGI (reference sequence). The length of the CDR3 is 16 residues. CDR3 sequence reads: CASSYSIYGGRDEAFF. CDR3 bases: TGTGCCAGCAGTTACTCGATTTACGGGGGGCGGGATGAAGCTTTCTTT.

V gene TRBV7-2 combines with J gene TRBJ2-1; D unresolved. Germline V gene sequence: CDR1 SGHTA, CDR2 FQGNSA. Trimming removed 5 bases from V and 7 bases from J, with 9 bases in between. The CDR3 spans 12 residues. Written as DNA, the CDR3 is TGTGCCAGCAGCAGGACCTGGAATGAGCAGTTCTTC. Its protein is CASSRTWNEQFF.

This chain joins TRBV2 and TRBJ1-2; D gene uncertain. Trimming cost V 3 bases and J 8 bases, with 4 bases left between them. The CDR3 is 10 residues long. Per germline, CDR1 SNHLY and CDR2 FYNNEI. Here the CDR3 DNA reads TGTGCCAGCAGTGATGGGGGCTACACCTTC. This gives the protein CASSDGGYTF.

The chain is built from TRBV29-1 and TRBJ2-3; perhaps D is TRBD1 or TRBD2 (5 bases each). Trimming removed 3 bases at V and 2 bases at J, with 12 bases between. CDR3 size: 14 residues. CDR1 is SQVTM, CDR2 ANQGSEA, per germline. The CDR3 coding sequence is TGCAGCGTTGAGAGGGGCGGGTACACAGATACGCAGTATTTT. Protein sequence: CSVERGGYTDTQYF.

The rearrangement joins TRBV7-2 to TRBJ1-4; perhaps TRBD1 as D (5 bases). V lost 2 bases, J lost 7 bases, and 17 bases lay in between. CDR3 size: 16 residues. Germline CDR1 is SGHTA and CDR2 is FQGNSA. The CDR3 region has the DNA TGTGCCAGCAGCTTATTCGGTTTGGGGGGTGGTGAAAAACTGTTTTTT. It specifies CASSLFGLGGGEKLFF.

The V and J genes are TRBV5-4 and TRBJ1-2; the D gene is possibly TRBD1 (6 bases). CDR1 SGHNT and CDR2 YYREEE come from the germline V gene (reference sequence). The CDR3 runs 15 residues. Trimming took off 1 base at V and 8 bases at J, with 18 bases between the two ends. CDR3 DNA sequence: TGTGCCAGCAGCTTGTGGGGCAGGGGAAGGGACGGCTACACCTTC. Encoded protein: CASSLWGRGRDGYTF.

The V and J genes are TRBV7-6 and TRBJ2-5, with D perhaps TRBD1 (5 bases). This CDR3 spans 15 amino acids. Germline values: CDR1 SGHVS, CDR2 FNYEAQ. Trimming took off 4 bases at V and 5 bases at J, with 17 bases between the two ends. The CDR3 DNA reads TGTGCCAGCAGCTCCGCCCAGGGTGCCCGGGAGACCCAGTACTTC. It specifies CASSSAQGARETQYF.

The chain employs TRBV2 and TRBJ2-5; D unresolved. CDR3 length equals 14 residues. The V gene's germline CDR1 is SNHLY and CDR2 FYNNEI. V lost 0 bases and J 10 bases, leaving 15 bases between the germline ends. The chain's CDR3 is CASSEAFPKVLQYF. In DNA, the CDR3 is TGTGCCAGCAGTGAAGCGTTTCCGAAAGTCCTCCAGTACTTC. The full variable domain, in which reference TRBV2 and TRBJ2-5 provide the parts outside the CDR3, is EPEVTQTPSHQVTQMGQEVILRCVPISNHLYFYWYRQILGQKVEFLVSFYNNEISEKSEIFDDQFSVERPDGSNFTLKIRSTKLEDSAMYFCASSEAFPKVLQYFGPGTRLLVL.